This T cell receptor beta chain is from a study of T cells in Graves' hyperthyroidism and ophthalmopathy. The study's findings and limits: In the analysis, a 13 V-J model separated ophthalmopathy from stable hyperthyroidism. Blood also contained most expanded thyroid clonotypes above 0.001.

About this clonotype itself: Its antigen remains unknown.

CDR1 is SGHTA and CDR2 is FQGTGA in the germline V gene. V was clipped by 4 bases and J by 11 bases, with 24 bases between them. The CDR3 totals 16 residues. Amplified regions were TCR beta CDR3 sequences from RNA transcripts. In the first-round RT-PCR of the TCR CDR3, the HTBI primer set was used. TCRdb fed the multiplex PCR reads into MiXCR, producing one record per CDR3 protein. The table includes about 660,000 distinct CDR3 sequences, about 45% detected once. It was uncontrolled infection, other autoimmune disease, pregnancy or lactation that excluded patients. The study based diagnoses on clinical symptoms, serum thyroxine and TRAb, thyroid ultrasound and orbital computed tomography.

Material: peripheral blood or thyroid tissue (not recorded which). The chain uses TRBV7-3 and TRBJ1-5; D perhaps matches TRBD1 (6 bases). The TCR sequence derives from an adult man with Graves' disease, either hyperthyroidism or ophthalmopathy (not recorded which). CDR3 loop: CASSYSPGDGPFAQHF. The DNA for the CDR3 is TGTGCCAGCAGCTATTCTCCAGGGGACGGACCTTTTGCCCAGCATTTT.